The clone carrying this T cell receptor (beta chain) was seen repeatedly, ten times or more. Its matching antigen is unknown. The V gene end was trimmed by 5 bases and the J gene end by 3 bases; junction bases not matched to a gene: 13. Germline V gives CDR1 LGHNA, CDR2 YNFKEQ. The CDR3 loop spans 18 amino acids. These data come from a study of identical twins. TCRdb itself ran the 5' RACE reads through MiXCR, one entry per CDR3 protein. The table has roughly 1.6 million distinct CDR3 sequences, 25% to 35% seen once. Every sampled donor was Caucasian and healthy. Study-wide results and caveats: When twins shared out-of-frame alpha sequences, those sequences had excess low generation probability. Zero-insertion analyses might be partly confounded by invariant T cells like MAIT and iNKT.

This chain links TRBV4-2 with TRBJ1-4; TRBD1 matches at 9 bases. The source is a newborn girl in good health. Sequenced: cord blood. In nucleotides, the CDR3 is TGTGCCAGCAGCGCAACCGGGACAGGGTATGAATCTAATGAAAAACTGTTTTTT. Translation gives CASSATGTGYESNEKLFF.